One and the same sample provided the 16 T cell receptor beta chains below, sequenced in a study of blood T cell repertoires in COVID-19. Measured with immunoSEQ multiplex PCR; TCRdb has only the in-frame clones, and not every one. The table lists some 200,000 clones, around 79% of them singletons. The specimen sequenced was peripheral blood. The origin of the receptors is a woman aged 70-85 years with acute or convalescent COVID-19.

The sample holds a few counts of this clone. Other DNA sequences within the sample encode an identical CDR3. The CDR3 is CASRNRGAYEQYF. The CDR3, as DNA: TGTGCCAGCAGGAACAGGGGTGCCTACGAGCAGTACTTC. The chain joins TRBV6-5 to TRBJ2-7, with TRBD1 identical over 7 bases. The germline V gene encodes CDR1 MNHEY and CDR2 SVGAGI. The CDR3 covers 13 residues. Losses at the gene ends were 6 bases for V and 2 bases for J; bases not matched to a gene: 4.

This clone has just a few counts. The chain carries TRBV5-6 and TRBJ2-1; unclear D gene. This CDR3 spans 14 amino acids. The germline V gene has CDR1 SGHDT and CDR2 YYEEEE. Trimming pared 0 bases from V and 9 bases from J, leaving 13 bases between. As DNA, the CDR3 is TGTGCCAGCAGCTTGGGGAGACTGTCCTCTGAGCAGTTCTTC. This codes for CASSLGRLSSEQFF.

The V call is TRBV6-2 or TRBV6-3, the J call TRBJ1-5; TRBD1 aligns across 12 bases. The CDR3 contains 17 residues. The junction had 7 bases not matched to a gene; V was cut back by 5 bases and J by 2 bases. Germline V gives CDR1 MNHEY, CDR2 SVGEGT. CDR3 in DNA: TGTGCCAGCAGTACCGGGACAGGGGGCTTTGGCAATCAGCCCCAGCATTTT. Residues: CASSTGTGGFGNQPQHF.

J is TRBJ1-2 and V is TRBV19; D might be TRBD1 (6 bases). V was shortened by 5 bases and J by 4 bases, with 17 bases between the two germline ends. CDR3 length equals 15 residues. Germline CDR1 is LNHDA and CDR2 is SQIVND (reference sequence). CDR3 amino acids: CASSEQGIGSYGYTF. The CDR3 DNA sequence: TGTGCCAGTAGTGAACAGGGTATTGGGAGCTATGGCTACACCTTC.

V is TRBV5-1 and J is TRBJ2-3; TRBD2 aligns across 8 bases. With V trimmed by 2 bases and J by 0 bases, 5 bases remained unmatched. CDR1 and CDR2 from the germline V gene are SGHRS and YFSETQ. This CDR3 spans 16 amino acids. The chain's CDR3 is CASSFGLAESTDTQYF. The CDR3 nucleotides read TGCGCCAGCAGCTTTGGACTAGCAGAAAGCACAGATACGCAGTATTTT. Full variable domain (remainder filled in from reference TRBV5-1 and TRBJ2-3): KAGVTQTPRYLIKTRGQQVTLSCSPISGHRSVSWYQQTPGQGLQFLFEYFSETQRNKGNFPGRFSGRQFSNSRSEMNVSTLELGDSALYLCASSFGLAESTDTQYFGPGTRLTVL.

This clone has more than one count but fewer than ten. The chain links TRBV3-1 (or the pseudogene TRBV3-2) to TRBJ1-2, with D unresolved. The V gene's germline CDR1 is LGHDT and CDR2 YNNKEL (reference sequence). Trimming pared 0 bases from V and 8 bases from J, leaving 10 bases between. This CDR3 region has 13 residues. CDR3 protein: CASSQEPIGGYTF. The DNA of the CDR3 is TGTGCCAGCAGCCAAGAACCCATCGGGGGCTACACCTTC.

The chain employs TRBV27 and TRBJ2-1, with a weak D call TRBD1 (5 bases). Germline CDR1 and CDR2: MNHEY and SMNVEV (reference sequence). The CDR3 extends over 14 amino acids. V was shortened by 3 bases and J by 4 bases, with 10 bases between the two germline ends. This CDR3 is CASSLRQGYNEQFF. Here the CDR3 DNA reads TGTGCCAGCAGTTTGCGGCAGGGTTACAATGAGCAGTTCTTC.

V and J are TRBV11-2 and TRBJ2-4, with 10 bases aligning to TRBD1. The CDR3 loop spans 17 amino acids. V shed 2 bases and J 3 bases; nucleotides not matched to a gene: 7. Germline CDR1 reads SGHAT; CDR2 reads FQNNGV. CDR3 in amino acids: CASSLLGTGVYKNIQYF. CDR3 DNA: TGTGCCAGCAGCTTACTAGGGACAGGGGTATACAAAAACATTCAGTACTTC.

This clone has just one count. The chain carries TRBV5-1 and TRBJ2-5, with 7 positions matching TRBD2. Germline assignment: CDR1 SGHRS and CDR2 YFSETQ. CDR3 length equals 14 residues. V lost 0 bases to trimming and J lost 4 bases; unmatched junction nucleotides: 3. The CDR3 nucleotides are TGCGCCAGCAGCTTGGACGGGAGGCGAGAGACCCAGTACTTC. Its protein product is CASSLDGRRETQYF.

The chain carries TRBV6-1 and TRBJ2-3, with TRBD2 identical over 8 bases. The CDR3 is made up of 17 amino acids. V lost 1 base and J lost 7; bases outside the gene matches: 13. The V gene's germline CDR1 is MNHNS and CDR2 SASEGT. The CDR3 spells CASSEDEGRGDIYTQYF. CDR3 DNA: TGTGCCAGCAGTGAAGATGAGGGGCGGGGGGACATATATACGCAGTATTTT.

This clone has a handful of counts. This chain uses TRBV6-4 with TRBJ2-1, with D perhaps TRBD2 (5 bases). The CDR3 consists of 17 residues. Germline CDR1 reads MRHNA; CDR2 reads SNTAGT. Trimming took 2 bases from V and 0 from J, leaving 14 bases between them. CDR3 residues: CASSDERGLVSYNEQFF. CDR3 sequence (DNA): TGTGCCAGCAGTGACGAAAGAGGGTTAGTCTCCTACAATGAGCAGTTCTTC.

This chain uses TRBV3-1 (or the pseudogene TRBV3-2) with TRBJ2-3, with TRBD1 matching 8 bases. Germline V gives CDR1 LGHDT, CDR2 YNNKEL (reference sequence). The CDR3 contains 15 residues. Germline trimming cut 5 bases from V and 3 bases from J; bases unmatched to any gene: 7. Here the CDR3 reads CASSWPGGPTDTQYF. The DNA of the CDR3 is TGTGCCAGCAGCTGGCCAGGGGGCCCGACAGATACGCAGTATTTT.

V and J are TRBV24-1 and TRBJ2-3; maybe TRBD1 (6 bases). Trimming cost V 9 bases and J 0 bases, with 6 bases left between them. The CDR3 extends over 12 amino acids. The germline V gene has CDR1 KGHDR and CDR2 SFDVKD. As DNA, the CDR3 is TGTGCCACCCAGGGGAGCACAGATACGCAGTATTTT. Amino acids: CATQGSTDTQYF.

This clone occurred once. The V and J genes are TRBV3-1 (or the pseudogene TRBV3-2) and TRBJ1-2; TRBD1 matches 7 bases. The CDR3 sequence is 14 residues long. J lost 3 bases, V lost 1 base, and 2 bases had no gene match. Germline-derived CDR1 and CDR2 are LGHDT and YNNKEL (reference sequence). The CDR3 loop is CASSQGTGDYGYTF. The CDR3 DNA reads as TGTGCCAGCAGCCAAGGAACAGGGGACTATGGCTACACCTTC.

In this sample, this clone turned up many times. The chain employs TRBV3-1 (or the pseudogene TRBV3-2) and TRBJ1-6; TRBD1 aligns across 7 bases. Germline V lookup: CDR1 LGHDT, CDR2 YNNKEL (reference sequence). The CDR3 loop spans 15 amino acids. Trimming removed 5 bases from V and 6 bases from J; junction bases left unmatched: 7. The chain's CDR3 is CASSSEGQFNSPLHF. CDR3 sequence (DNA): TGTGCCAGCAGCAGTGAGGGACAGTTTAATTCACCCCTCCACTTT.

The gene calls are TRBV7-2 and TRBJ1-2; D possibly corresponds to TRBD1 (5 bases). The CDR3 is made up of 16 amino acids. V was cut by 0 bases and J by 6 bases, with 17 bases left in between. Germline CDR1 SGHTA, CDR2 FQGNSA. Written as DNA, the CDR3 is TGTGCCAGCAGCTTAGCACAGGTCCTGTTTTCGGATGGCTACACCTTC. Residues: CASSLAQVLFSDGYTF.